This T cell receptor (beta chain) stems from a study of blood T cell repertoires in COVID-19. The CDR3 length is 15 residues. The junction had 7 bases not matched to a gene; V was cut back by 5 bases and J by 4 bases. From germline, CDR1 is SEHNR and CDR2 FQNEAQ (reference sequence). Assay used: immunoSEQ multiplex PCR; TCRdb lists only in-frame clones, some missing. The sample lists around 190,000 clones, around 86% seen once, with less than 10% in the top ten. The rearrangement joins TRBV7-9 to TRBJ1-3, with TRBD1 identical over 8 bases. The sample comprised peripheral blood. The TCR originated in a woman aged 65 to 85 with COVID-19, enrolled during active disease. The CDR3 coding sequence is TGTGCCAGCAGCGACACCGGGACAGGAGGAAACACCATATATTTT. Encoded protein: CASSDTGTGGNTIYF.